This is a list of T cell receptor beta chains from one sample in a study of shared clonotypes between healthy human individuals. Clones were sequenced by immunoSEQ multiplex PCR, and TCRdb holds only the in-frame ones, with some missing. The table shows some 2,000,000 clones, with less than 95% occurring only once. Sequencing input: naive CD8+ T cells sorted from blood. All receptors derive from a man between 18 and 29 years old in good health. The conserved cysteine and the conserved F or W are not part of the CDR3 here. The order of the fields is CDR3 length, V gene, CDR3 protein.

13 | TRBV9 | ASSVGLAGGNEQF
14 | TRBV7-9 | ASSWRPGQKTDTQY
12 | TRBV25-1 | ASSLTSGSYEQY
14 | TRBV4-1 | ASSPRGGANNQPQH
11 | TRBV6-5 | ASSYVGQETQY
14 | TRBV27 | ASSPYPAGVGDEQF
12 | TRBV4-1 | ASSQGNMREKLF
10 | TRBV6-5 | ASTGLSNEQY
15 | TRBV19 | ASSTRDGFYSNQPQH
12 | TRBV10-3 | AISEGGRMDGYT
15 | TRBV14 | ASSYGQGFHSSYEQY
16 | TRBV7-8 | ASSLWARTSDLQETQY
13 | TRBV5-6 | ASSFVEIAKNIQY
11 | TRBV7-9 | ASSPEWVNEQF
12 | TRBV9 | ASSATLGSYEQY
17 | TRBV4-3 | ASSQDLPDSERSTGELF
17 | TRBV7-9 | ASSTPLDREKSGGNTIY
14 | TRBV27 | ASSLSAGALSYEQY
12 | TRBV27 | ASSHQGGSYEQY
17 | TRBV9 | ASSIRGTSGSLDTGELF
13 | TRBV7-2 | ASSHSFPGLGKAF
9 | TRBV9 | ASSAGAEQF
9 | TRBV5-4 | ASSSPGEQF
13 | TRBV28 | ASSLGAGVQETQY